This TCR beta chain was identified during a study of blood T cell repertoires in COVID-19. Study-level information: COVID-19 samples from acute and convalescent phases originated in the United States, Italy and Spain. T cells, B-cell-depleted T cells, or PBMCs provided the cDNA or gDNA that served as material.

This CDR3 region has 15 residues. V was clipped by 2 bases and J by 1 base; unmatched bases: 3. Germline CDR1 reads MNHNY; CDR2 reads SVGAGI (reference sequence). This clone was recorded once. The authors' processing: Amplifying reference gene primers gave estimates of nucleated cell counts. Some clones are missing from TCRdb's copy, which holds only in-frame ones; the method was immunoSEQ multiplex PCR. V, J and clone size are those of that table, while D and trimming were read from the DNA. The profile shows tens of thousands of clones, about nine tenths of them singletons. The receptor was isolated from a human donor in a cohort sampled during active COVID-19. The chain uses TRBV6-6 and TRBJ2-3; 7 bases are a match to TRBD2. Sequenced sample: peripheral blood. The CDR3, as DNA: TGTGCCAGCAGTTACAAGGCGGGGGGCACAGATACGCAGTATTTT. Its translation: CASSYKAGGTDTQYF.